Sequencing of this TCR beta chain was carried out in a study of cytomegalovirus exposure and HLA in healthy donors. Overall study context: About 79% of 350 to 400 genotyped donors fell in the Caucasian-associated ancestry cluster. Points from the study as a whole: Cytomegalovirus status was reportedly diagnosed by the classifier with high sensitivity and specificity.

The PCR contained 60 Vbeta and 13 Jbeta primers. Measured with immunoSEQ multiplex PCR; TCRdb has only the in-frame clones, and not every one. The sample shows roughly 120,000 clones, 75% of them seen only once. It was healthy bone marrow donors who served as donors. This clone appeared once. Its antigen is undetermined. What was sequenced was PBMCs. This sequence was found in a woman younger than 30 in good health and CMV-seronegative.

This CDR3 reads CASSRDRLNQETQYF. For the CDR3, the DNA is TGTGCCAGCAGTCGGGACAGACTAAACCAAGAGACCCAGTACTTC. The chain uses TRBV6-5 and TRBJ2-5, with 7 bases fitting TRBD1. The CDR3 sequence is 15 residues long. CDR1 and CDR2 (germline): MNHEY, SVGAGI. V trimming: 5 bases; J trimming: 0 bases; junction bases outside the gene matches: 6.